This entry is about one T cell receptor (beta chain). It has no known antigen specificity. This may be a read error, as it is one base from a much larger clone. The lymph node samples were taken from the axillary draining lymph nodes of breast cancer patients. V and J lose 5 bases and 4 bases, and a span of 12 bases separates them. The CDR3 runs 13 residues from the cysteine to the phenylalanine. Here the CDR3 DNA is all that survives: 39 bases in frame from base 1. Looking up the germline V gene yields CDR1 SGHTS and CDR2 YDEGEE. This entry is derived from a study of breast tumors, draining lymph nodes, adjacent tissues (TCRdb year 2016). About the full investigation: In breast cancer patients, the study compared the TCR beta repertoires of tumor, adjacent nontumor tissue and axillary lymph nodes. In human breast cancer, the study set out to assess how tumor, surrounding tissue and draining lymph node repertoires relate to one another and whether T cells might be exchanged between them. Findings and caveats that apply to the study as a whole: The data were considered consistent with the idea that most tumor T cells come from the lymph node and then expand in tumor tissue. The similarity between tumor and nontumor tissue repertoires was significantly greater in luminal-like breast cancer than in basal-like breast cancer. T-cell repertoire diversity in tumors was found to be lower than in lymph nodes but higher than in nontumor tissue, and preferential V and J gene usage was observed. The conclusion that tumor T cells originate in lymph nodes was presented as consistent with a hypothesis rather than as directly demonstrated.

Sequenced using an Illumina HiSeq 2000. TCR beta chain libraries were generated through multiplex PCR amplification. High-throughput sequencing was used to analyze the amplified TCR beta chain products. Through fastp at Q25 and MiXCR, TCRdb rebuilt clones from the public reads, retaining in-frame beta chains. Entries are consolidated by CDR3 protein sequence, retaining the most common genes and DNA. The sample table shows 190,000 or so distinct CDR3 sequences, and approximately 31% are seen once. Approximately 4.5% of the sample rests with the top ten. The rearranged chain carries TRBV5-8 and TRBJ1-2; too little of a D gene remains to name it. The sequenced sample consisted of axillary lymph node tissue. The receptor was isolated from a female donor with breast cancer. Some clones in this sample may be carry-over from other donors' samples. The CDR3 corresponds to CASRDVDSYGYTF. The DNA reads TGTGCCAGCAGGGACGTCGACTCCTATGGCTACACCTTC.